One sample yielded the 19 T cell receptor beta chains listed below, sequenced in a study of blood T cell repertoires in COVID-19. Some clones are missing from TCRdb's copy, which holds only in-frame ones; the method was immunoSEQ multiplex PCR. The sample has 250,000 to 350,000 clones, more than 70% seen once. The sample taken for sequencing was PBMCs or T cells enriched from blood (not recorded which). These receptors came from a woman in her thirties who had recovered from COVID-19.

The gene calls are TRBV2 and TRBJ1-1; 7 bases line up with TRBD1. V dropped 5 bases and J dropped 4; count of bases not matched to a gene: 7. CDR1 is SNHLY, CDR2 FYNNEI, per germline. This CDR3 comprises 14 residues. CDR3 residues: CASSYEGAGTEAFF. CDR3 DNA sequence: TGTGCCAGCAGTTACGAGGGGGCGGGCACTGAAGCTTTCTTT.

The chain carries TRBV11-2 and TRBJ2-7; 10 bases align to TRBD2. The CDR3 is 18 amino acids. Trimming cost V 5 bases and J 0 bases; bases outside gene matches: 13. Germline CDR1 and CDR2: SGHAT and FQNNGV. CDR3 bases: TGTGCCAGCAGCGATACTAGCGGGGCCATCTATTACTCCTACGAGCAGTACTTC. Translating gives CASSDTSGAIYYSYEQYF.

The chain uses TRBV5-1 and TRBJ1-4, with TRBD1 matching 8 bases. Losses at the gene ends were 0 bases for V and 7 bases for J; bases not matched to a gene: 5. This CDR3 has 15 amino acids. Germline CDR1 SGHRS, CDR2 YFSETQ. For the CDR3, the DNA is TGCGCCAGCAGCTTGGCCGAACAGGGGGGTGAAAAACTGTTTTTT. Its protein product is CASSLAEQGGEKLFF.

The chain recombines TRBV29-1 with TRBJ2-5; D is perhaps TRBD2 (6 bases). This CDR3 region has 11 residues. The ends were cut back, 6 bases at V and 2 bases at J, with 7 bases in the middle. CDR1 is SQVTM and CDR2 is ANQGSEA in the germline V gene. Here the CDR3 reads CSVGLQETQYF. The CDR3 DNA reads as TGCAGCGTGGGACTTCAAGAGACCCAGTACTTC.

This clone appeared a single time. DNA for the CDR3: TGTGCCAGCAGCGTTTGGACAGGGGACACCGGGGAGCTGTTTTTT. Amino acids: CASSVWTGDTGELFF. This rearrangement joins TRBV9 to TRBJ2-2, with 9 bases identical to TRBD1. The CDR3 runs to 15 residues. Germline CDR1 reads SGDLS; CDR2 reads YYNGEE. Trimming removed 2 bases from V and 3 bases from J; junction bases left unmatched: 2.

V gene TRBV6-1 combines with J gene TRBJ1-6; TRBD1 agrees at 8 bases. With 2 bases clipped from V and 10 bases from J, the junction kept 13 bases outside the gene matches. The CDR3 covers 17 residues. From germline, CDR1 is MNHNS and CDR2 SASEGT. The DNA for the CDR3 is TGTGCCAGCAGTGAACTCGCCCCGGGACAGGTGGGCTCACCCCTCCACTTT. This gives the protein CASSELAPGQVGSPLHF.

The table lists this clone with a count of one. The chain is built from TRBV7-2 and TRBJ2-5, with D unclear. The V end lost 5 bases, the J end lost 1 base, and 5 bases lay between the germline ends. CDR3 length: 12 amino acids. Per the germline V gene, CDR1 is SGHTA and CDR2 is FQGNSA. The CDR3 loop is CASSPIQETQYF. The CDR3, as DNA: TGTGCCAGCAGCCCAATCCAAGAGACCCAGTACTTC. The whole variable domain, remainder taken from reference TRBV7-2 and TRBJ2-5, is GAGVSQSPSNKVTEKGKDVELRCDPISGHTALYWYRQSLGQGLEFLIYFQGNSAPDKSGLPSDRFSAERTGGSVSTLTIQRTQQEDSAVYLCASSPIQETQYFGPGTRLLVL.

V gene TRBV2 combines with J gene TRBJ2-5; 12 bases are a match to TRBD2. V was clipped by 11 bases and J by 5 bases; unmatched bases: 15. There are 16 residues in the CDR3. Germline V gene sequence: CDR1 SNHLY, CDR2 FYNNEI. CDR3 residues: CAVYGASGGALETQYF. The DNA of the CDR3 is TGTGCCGTTTATGGGGCTAGCGGGGGGGCACTGGAGACCCAGTACTTC.

The chain is built from TRBV2 and TRBJ1-1; maybe TRBD1 (6 bases). Trimming took off 7 bases at V and 1 base at J, with 13 bases between the two ends. CDR3 length equals 14 residues. Germline CDR1 SNHLY, CDR2 FYNNEI. CDR3 nucleotide sequence: TGTGCCAGCAATCAGGGCAGGGGGAACACTGAAGCTTTCTTT. This translates into CASNQGRGNTEAFF.

The V gene is TRBV7-9, the J gene TRBJ2-7, with 7 bases fitting TRBD1. This CDR3 has 12 amino acids. Per the germline V gene, CDR1 is SEHNR and CDR2 is FQNEAQ (reference sequence). J was trimmed by 6 bases and V by 4 bases; bases with no gene match: 3. CDR3 in DNA: TGTGCCAGCAGCTCGACAGGGAGCGAGCAGTACTTC. Its protein product is CASSSTGSEQYF.

This chain joins TRBV2 and TRBJ2-7; no reliable D call. Germline CDR1 is SNHLY and CDR2 is FYNNEI. Between the trimmed V and J ends, which lost 7 bases and 2 bases, there was a span of 6 bases. The CDR3 extends over 11 amino acids. The CDR3 DNA is TGTGCCAGCACTCAGACCTACGAGCAGTACTTC. As protein: CASTQTYEQYF. The whole variable domain, remainder taken from reference TRBV2 and TRBJ2-7, is EPEVTQTPSHQVTQMGQEVILRCVPISNHLYFYWYRQILGQKVEFLVSFYNNEISEKSEIFDDQFSVERPDGSNFTLKIRSTKLEDSAMYFCASTQTYEQYFGPGTRLTVT.

V and J are TRBV3-1 (or the pseudogene TRBV3-2) and TRBJ1-6; D remains ambiguous. The germline V gene encodes CDR1 LGHDT and CDR2 YNNKEL (reference sequence). The CDR3 covers 13 residues. Trimming took off 3 bases at V and 8 bases at J, with 8 bases between the two ends. As DNA, the CDR3 is TGTGCCAGCAGCCAGACCGGGGATTCACCCCTCCACTTT. Protein: CASSQTGDSPLHF.

V and J are TRBV12-3 or TRBV12-4 and TRBJ2-5, with 8 bases identical to TRBD2. The CDR3 has 13 amino acids. The junction had 1 base not matched to a gene; V was cut back by 2 bases and J by 5 bases. CDR3 loop: CASSLREGETQYF. The CDR3 region has the DNA TGTGCCAGCAGTTTACGGGAGGGGGAGACCCAGTACTTC.

This sequence joins TRBV2 and TRBJ2-5, with unresolved D. CDR1 and CDR2 from the germline V gene are SNHLY and FYNNEI. The CDR3 spans 11 residues. V was cut by 8 bases and J by 2 bases, with 6 bases left in between. This chain's CDR3 is CASGPQETQYF. CDR3 DNA: TGTGCCAGCGGGCCGCAAGAGACCCAGTACTTC.

This chain uses TRBV11-2 with TRBJ2-7, with D maybe TRBD2 (5 bases). Germline assignment: CDR1 SGHAT and CDR2 FQNNGV. This CDR3 contains 15 residues. V lost 6 bases and J lost 6, with 21 bases in between. CDR3 region: CASSLTPGKAGEQYF. The CDR3 nucleotides read TGTGCCAGCAGTTTAACCCCGGGGAAGGCGGGCGAGCAGTACTTC.

The J gene is TRBJ2-5, the V gene TRBV7-3; 7 nucleotides line up with TRBD1. The CDR3 spans 13 residues. The J segment lost 3 bases and the V segment lost 3 bases, leaving 1 base of the junction unmatched. The germline CDR1 and CDR2 sequences are SGHTA and FQGTGA. CDR3 DNA sequence: TGTGCCAGCAGCTTTGGACAGGAAGAGACCCAGTACTTC. Protein sequence: CASSFGQEETQYF.

Written as DNA, the CDR3 is TGTGCCAGCAGTGAAGGTGGCGGGGGCGATTACAATGAGCAGTTCTTC. Encoded protein: CASSEGGGGDYNEQFF. The chain is built from TRBV6-4 and TRBJ2-1, with D possibly TRBD2 on 7 matching bases. V gave up 3 bases and J gave up 4 bases, with 16 bases separating them. The CDR3 runs to 16 residues. Germline V gives CDR1 MRHNA, CDR2 SNTAGT.

The chain carries TRBV5-6 and TRBJ1-1; no definite D call. The CDR3 is 13 residues long. Trimming removed 2 bases at V and 11 bases at J, with 16 bases between. The germline CDR1 and CDR2 sequences are SGHDT and YYEEEE. CDR3 amino acids: CASSFMTGGEAFF. CDR3 nucleotide sequence: TGTGCCAGCAGCTTTATGACGGGAGGCGAGGCTTTCTTT. Looking up the rest from reference TRBV5-6 and TRBJ1-1 gives the full variable domain: DAGVTQSPTHLIKTRGQQVTLRCSPKSGHDTVSWYQQALGQGPQFIFQYYEEEERQRGNFPDRFSGHQFPNYSSELNVNALLLGDSALYLCASSFMTGGEAFFGQGTRLTVV.

The chain joins TRBV11-3 to TRBJ2-5; weak D call: TRBD1 (6 bases). CDR3 length equals 13 residues. The V gene lost 5 bases and the J gene lost 5 bases, with 12 bases spanning the gap. The germline V gene encodes CDR1 SGHNT and CDR2 YENEEA. The CDR3 DNA reads TGTGCCAGCAGCCGAGGGGGTGGCGAGACCCAGTACTTC. Translated: CASSRGGGETQYF.